This T cell receptor (beta chain) is drawn from a study of early T cells in non-severe SARS-CoV-2 infection. Study overall: Chains from this unsorted whole-blood bulk RNA could not be paired.

Separate cDNA molecules each had unique molecular identifiers attached to them. TCRdb reprocessed the 5' RACE reads with MiXCR, giving one entry per CDR3 protein. The sample lists some 71,000 distinct CDR3 sequences; approximately 9.5% were seen once. Broader study findings: In VDJdb matching, anti-spike CD8 responses were favored while private and CD4 specificities went missing.

This clonotype was seen a handful of times. Its target is not known. CDR1 and CDR2 from the germline V gene are DFQATT and SNEGSKA (reference sequence). V was trimmed by 2 bases and J by 7 bases, leaving 9 bases between them. The CDR3 length is 12 residues. The chain joins TRBV20-1 to TRBJ2-4, with a possible D match to TRBD2 (6 bases). Source material: whole blood. The receptor comes from an adult who was a healthcare worker with PCR-confirmed SARS-CoV-2 infection or an uninfected control (not recorded which). CDR3: CSARWGDNIQYF. In nucleotides, the CDR3 is TGCAGTGCTAGATGGGGGGATAACATTCAGTACTTC.